The present T cell receptor (gamma chain) was sequenced within a study of gamma-delta chains in newborns, infants, children. Study as a whole: Polyclonal expansion of innate γδ T cells after birth follows microbial exposure.

TCRdb redid the clone calls on the reads with CATT. Among 850 to 1,000 gamma-chain clones listed, about 60% were seen once. The germline V gene has CDR1 GITISATS and CDR2 ISYDGTV (reference sequence). This CDR3 is 17 amino acids long. With 3 bases clipped from V and 7 bases from J, the junction kept 9 bases outside the gene matches. The sequence was obtained from a child who was a newborn, infant or young child, either healthy, febrile or measles-vaccinated (not recorded which). What was sequenced was blood. The rearrangement joins TRGV9 to TRGJP. TCRdb offers no J gene call, so here the DNA was matched to germline to obtain one. The CDR3 region is CALWENPPELGKKIKVF. Written as DNA, the CDR3 is TGTGCCTTGTGGGAGAACCCGCCGGAGTTGGGCAAAAAAATCAAGGTATTT.